This TCR beta chain was identified in a study of OX40 agonist ivuxolimab in advanced cancers. V lost 6 bases to trimming and J lost 3 bases, with 6 bases between them. The V gene's germline CDR1 is SGDLS and CDR2 YYNGEE. The CDR3 runs to 12 residues. Sequencing used immunoSEQ multiplex PCR; TCRdb keeps in-frame clones, though not all of them. The sample has tens of thousands of clones, approximately 86% seen once. Sample: CD4+ or CD8+ T cells sorted from blood, taken in a trial of the OX40 agonist ivuxolimab. The V call is TRBV9, the J call TRBJ2-2, with a possible D match to TRBD1 (5 bases). The origin of this receptor is an adult with an advanced solid tumor such as melanoma, head and neck, liver or kidney cancer. This chain's CDR3 is CASNRYTGELFF. CDR3 nucleotides: TGTGCCAGCAACAGGTACACCGGGGAGCTGTTTTTT.